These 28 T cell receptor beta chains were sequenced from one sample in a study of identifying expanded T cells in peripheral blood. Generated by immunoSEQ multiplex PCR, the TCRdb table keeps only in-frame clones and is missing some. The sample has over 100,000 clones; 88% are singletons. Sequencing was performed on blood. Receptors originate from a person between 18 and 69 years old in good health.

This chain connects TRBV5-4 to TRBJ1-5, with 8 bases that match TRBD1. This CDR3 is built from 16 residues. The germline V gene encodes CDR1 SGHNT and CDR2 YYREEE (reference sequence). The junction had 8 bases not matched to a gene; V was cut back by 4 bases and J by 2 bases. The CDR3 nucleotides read TGTGCCAGCAGCAACGGAGGGACAGGTCGCAATCAGCCCCAGCATTTT. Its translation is CASSNGGTGRNQPQHF.

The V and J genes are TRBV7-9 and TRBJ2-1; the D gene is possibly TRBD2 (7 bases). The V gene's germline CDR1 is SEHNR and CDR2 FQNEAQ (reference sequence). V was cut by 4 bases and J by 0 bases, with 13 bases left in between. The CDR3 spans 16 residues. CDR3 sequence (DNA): TGTGCCAGCAGCTCCCCGGGGGGCAGCTCCTACAATGAGCAGTTCTTC. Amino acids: CASSSPGGSSYNEQFF.

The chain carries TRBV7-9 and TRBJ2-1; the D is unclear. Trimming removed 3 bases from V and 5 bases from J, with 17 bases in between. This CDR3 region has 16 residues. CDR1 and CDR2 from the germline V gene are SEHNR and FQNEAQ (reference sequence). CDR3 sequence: CASSLVWRSGDNEQFF. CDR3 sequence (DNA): TGTGCCAGCAGCTTGGTCTGGCGATCAGGAGACAATGAGCAGTTCTTC.

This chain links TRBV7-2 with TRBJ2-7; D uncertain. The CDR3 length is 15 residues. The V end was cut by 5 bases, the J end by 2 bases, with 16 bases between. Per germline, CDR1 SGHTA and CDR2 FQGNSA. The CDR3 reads CASSPSPGRAYEQYF. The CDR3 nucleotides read TGTGCCAGCAGCCCATCTCCCGGCAGAGCCTACGAGCAGTACTTC.

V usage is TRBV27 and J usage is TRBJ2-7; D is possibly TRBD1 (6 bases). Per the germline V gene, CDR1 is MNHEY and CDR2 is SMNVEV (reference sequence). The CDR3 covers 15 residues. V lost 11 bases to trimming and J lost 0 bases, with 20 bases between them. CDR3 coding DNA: TGTGCCTGTGGCAGGGGCGATAGGAGCTCCTACGAGCAGTACTTC. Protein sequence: CACGRGDRSSYEQYF.

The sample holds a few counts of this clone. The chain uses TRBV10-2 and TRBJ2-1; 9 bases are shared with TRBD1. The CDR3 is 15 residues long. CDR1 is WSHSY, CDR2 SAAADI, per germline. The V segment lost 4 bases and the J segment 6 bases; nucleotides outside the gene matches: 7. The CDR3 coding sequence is TGCGCCAGCAGTGGTAGGGGACAGGGAGGCAATGAGCAGTTCTTC. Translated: CASSGRGQGGNEQFF.

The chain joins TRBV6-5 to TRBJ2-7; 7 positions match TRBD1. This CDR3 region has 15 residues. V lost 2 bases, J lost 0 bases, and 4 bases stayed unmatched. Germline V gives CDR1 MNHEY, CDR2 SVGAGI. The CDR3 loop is CASSYQTGSSYEQYF. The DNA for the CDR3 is TGTGCCAGCAGTTACCAGACAGGGAGCTCCTACGAGCAGTACTTC.

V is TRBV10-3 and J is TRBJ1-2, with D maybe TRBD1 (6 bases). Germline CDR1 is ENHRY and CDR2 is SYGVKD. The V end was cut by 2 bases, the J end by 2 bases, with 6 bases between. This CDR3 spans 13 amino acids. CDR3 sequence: CAISETGNYGYTF. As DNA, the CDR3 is TGTGCCATCAGTGAGACAGGGAACTATGGCTACACCTTC.

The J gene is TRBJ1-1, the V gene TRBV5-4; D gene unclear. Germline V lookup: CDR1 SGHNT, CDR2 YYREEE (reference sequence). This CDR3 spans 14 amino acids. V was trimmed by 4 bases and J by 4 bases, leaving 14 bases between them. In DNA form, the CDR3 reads TGTGCCAGCAGCCCATATGAGTTGGGCACTGAAGCTTTCTTT. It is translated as CASSPYELGTEAFF.

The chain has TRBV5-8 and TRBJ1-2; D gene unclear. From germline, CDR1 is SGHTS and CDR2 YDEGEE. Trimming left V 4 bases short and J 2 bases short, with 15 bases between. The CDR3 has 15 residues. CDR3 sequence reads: CASSPKLDRNYGYTF. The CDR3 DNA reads TGTGCCAGCAGCCCCAAACTCGACCGAAACTATGGCTACACCTTC.

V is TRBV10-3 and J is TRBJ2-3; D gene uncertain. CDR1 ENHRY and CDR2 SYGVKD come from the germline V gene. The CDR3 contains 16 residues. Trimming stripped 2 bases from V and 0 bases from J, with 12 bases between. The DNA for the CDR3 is TGTGCCATCAGTGAGGGCCCAGCTTTTAGCACAGATACGCAGTATTTT. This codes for CAISEGPAFSTDTQYF.

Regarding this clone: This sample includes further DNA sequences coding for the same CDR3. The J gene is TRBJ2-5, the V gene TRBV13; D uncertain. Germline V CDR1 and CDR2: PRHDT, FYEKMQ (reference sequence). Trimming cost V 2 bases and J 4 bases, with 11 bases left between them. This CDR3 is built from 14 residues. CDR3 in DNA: TGTGCCAGCAGCTTAAGGAGCATGGGAGAGACCCAGTACTTC. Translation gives CASSLRSMGETQYF.

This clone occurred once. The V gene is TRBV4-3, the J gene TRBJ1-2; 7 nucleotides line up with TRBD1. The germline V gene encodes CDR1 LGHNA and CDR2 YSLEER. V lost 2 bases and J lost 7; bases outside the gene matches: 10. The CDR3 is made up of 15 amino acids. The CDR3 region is CASSQSTGNRAGYTF. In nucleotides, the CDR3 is TGCGCCAGCAGCCAATCGACAGGGAATAGGGCTGGCTACACCTTC.

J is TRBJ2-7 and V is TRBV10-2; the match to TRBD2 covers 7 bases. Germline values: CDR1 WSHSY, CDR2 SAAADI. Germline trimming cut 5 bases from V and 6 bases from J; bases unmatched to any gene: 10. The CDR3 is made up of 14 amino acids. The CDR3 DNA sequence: TGCGCCAGCAGTTCAGAATGGCGGGAGAGCGAGCAGTACTTC. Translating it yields CASSSEWRESEQYF.

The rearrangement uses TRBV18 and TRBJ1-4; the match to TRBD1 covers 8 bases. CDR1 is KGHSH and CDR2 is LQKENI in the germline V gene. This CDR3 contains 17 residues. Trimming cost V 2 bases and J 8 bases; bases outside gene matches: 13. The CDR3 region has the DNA TGTGCCAGCTCACCATCGCTACAGGGGGGCTGGGGGGAAAAACTGTTTTTT. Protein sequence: CASSPSLQGGWGEKLFF.

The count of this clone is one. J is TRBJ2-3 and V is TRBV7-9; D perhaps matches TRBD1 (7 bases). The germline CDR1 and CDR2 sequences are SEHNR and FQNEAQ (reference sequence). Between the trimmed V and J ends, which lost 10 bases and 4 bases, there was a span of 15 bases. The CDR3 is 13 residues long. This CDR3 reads CATRGAESDTQYF. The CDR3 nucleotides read TGTGCCACCAGGGGGGCTGAGTCAGATACGCAGTATTTT. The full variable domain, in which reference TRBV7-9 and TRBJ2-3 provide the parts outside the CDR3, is DTGVSQNPRHKITKRGQNVTFRCDPISEHNRLYWYRQTLGQGPEFLTYFQNEAQLEKSRLLSDRFSAERPKGSFSTLEIQRTEQGDSAMYLCATRGAESDTQYFGPGTRLTVL.

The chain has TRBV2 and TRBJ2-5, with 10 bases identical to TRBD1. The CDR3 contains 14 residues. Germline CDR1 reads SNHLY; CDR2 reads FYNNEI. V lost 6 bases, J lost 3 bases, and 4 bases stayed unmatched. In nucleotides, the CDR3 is TGTGCCAGCAGAGTCGGGACAGGGGAAGAGACCCAGTACTTC. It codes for CASRVGTGEETQYF. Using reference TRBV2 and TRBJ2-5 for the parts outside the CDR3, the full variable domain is EPEVTQTPSHQVTQMGQEVILRCVPISNHLYFYWYRQILGQKVEFLVSFYNNEISEKSEIFDDQFSVERPDGSNFTLKIRSTKLEDSAMYFCASRVGTGEETQYFGPGTRLLVL.

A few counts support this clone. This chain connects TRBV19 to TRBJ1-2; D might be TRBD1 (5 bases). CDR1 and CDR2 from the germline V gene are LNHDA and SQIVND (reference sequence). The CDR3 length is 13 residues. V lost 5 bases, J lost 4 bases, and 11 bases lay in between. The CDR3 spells CASSDRSFYGYTF. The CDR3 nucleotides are TGTGCCAGTAGTGACAGATCCTTCTATGGCTACACCTTC.

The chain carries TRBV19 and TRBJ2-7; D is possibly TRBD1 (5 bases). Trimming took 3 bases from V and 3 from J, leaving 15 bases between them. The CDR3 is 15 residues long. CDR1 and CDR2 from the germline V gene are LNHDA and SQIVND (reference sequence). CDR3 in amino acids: CASSMNRLNFYEQYF. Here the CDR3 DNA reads TGTGCCAGTAGTATGAACAGGCTTAACTTCTACGAGCAGTACTTC.

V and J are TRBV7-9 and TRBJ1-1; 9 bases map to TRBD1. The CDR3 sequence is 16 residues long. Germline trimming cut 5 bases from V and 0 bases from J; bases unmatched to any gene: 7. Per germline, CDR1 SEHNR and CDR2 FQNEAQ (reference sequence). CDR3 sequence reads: CASSAGQGRMNTEAFF. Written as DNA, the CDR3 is TGTGCCAGCAGCGCTGGACAGGGGAGGATGAACACTGAAGCTTTCTTT.

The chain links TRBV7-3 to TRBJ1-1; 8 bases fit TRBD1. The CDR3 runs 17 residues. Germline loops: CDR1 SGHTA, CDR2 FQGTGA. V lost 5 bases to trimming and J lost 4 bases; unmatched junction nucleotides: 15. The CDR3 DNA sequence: TGTGCCAGCAGCGCCTTAATGAGGCAGGGGGCGAGCACTGAAGCTTTCTTT. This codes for CASSALMRQGASTEAFF.

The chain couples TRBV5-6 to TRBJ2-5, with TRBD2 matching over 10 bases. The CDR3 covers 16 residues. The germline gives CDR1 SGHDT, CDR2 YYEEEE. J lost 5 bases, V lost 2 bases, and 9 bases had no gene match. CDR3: CASSFSPSGREETQYF. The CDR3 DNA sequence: TGTGCCAGCAGCTTTTCCCCTAGCGGGAGAGAGGAGACCCAGTACTTC.

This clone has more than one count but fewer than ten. The chain's CDR3 is CASRPDRAGNTIYF. CDR3 sequence (DNA): TGTGCCAGCAGACCTGACAGGGCTGGAAACACCATATATTTT. This chain uses TRBV7-9 with TRBJ1-3; 7 bases are a match to TRBD1. After removal of 6 bases from V and 2 bases from J, the junction contained 4 bases not matched to a gene. This CDR3 contains 14 residues. Germline CDR1 SEHNR, CDR2 FQNEAQ (reference sequence).

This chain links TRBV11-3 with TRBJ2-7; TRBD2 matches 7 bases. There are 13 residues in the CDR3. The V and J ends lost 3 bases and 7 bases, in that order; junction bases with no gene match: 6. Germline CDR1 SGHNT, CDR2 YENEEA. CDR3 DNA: TGTGCCAGCAGCTTCACTAGCGAGTGGGAGCAGTACTTC. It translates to CASSFTSEWEQYF.

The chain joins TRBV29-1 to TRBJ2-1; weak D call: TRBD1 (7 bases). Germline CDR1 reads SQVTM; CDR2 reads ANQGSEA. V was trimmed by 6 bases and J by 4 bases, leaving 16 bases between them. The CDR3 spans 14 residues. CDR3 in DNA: TGCAGCGTCCGTGACAGGGACTTTTACAATGAGCAGTTCTTC. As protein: CSVRDRDFYNEQFF.

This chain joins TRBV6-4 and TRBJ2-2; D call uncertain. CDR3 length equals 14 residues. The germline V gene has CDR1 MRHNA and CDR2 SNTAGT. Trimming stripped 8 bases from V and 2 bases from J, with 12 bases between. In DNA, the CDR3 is TGTGCCAGCCAAGTGTTACGAAACACCGGGGAGCTGTTTTTT. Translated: CASQVLRNTGELFF.

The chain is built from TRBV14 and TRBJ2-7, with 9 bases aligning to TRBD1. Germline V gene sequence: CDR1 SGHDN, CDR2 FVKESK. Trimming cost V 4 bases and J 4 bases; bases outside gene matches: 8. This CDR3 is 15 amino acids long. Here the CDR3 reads CASSPTGTGPYEQYF. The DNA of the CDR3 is TGTGCCAGCAGCCCAACCGGGACAGGGCCGTACGAGCAGTACTTC.

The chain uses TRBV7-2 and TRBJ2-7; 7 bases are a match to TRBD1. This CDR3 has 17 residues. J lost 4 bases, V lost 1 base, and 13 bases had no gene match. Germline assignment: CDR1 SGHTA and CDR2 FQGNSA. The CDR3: CASSLGRGPLPPYEQYF. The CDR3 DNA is TGTGCCAGCAGCTTAGGTAGGGGGCCTCTTCCCCCTTACGAGCAGTACTTC.